These 5 T cell receptor beta chains share one sample of origin, sequenced in a study of blood T cell repertoires in COVID-19. Generated by immunoSEQ multiplex PCR, the TCRdb table keeps only in-frame clones and is missing some. This table has about 180,000 clones, approximately 80% appearing once. Sequences were obtained from PBMCs or T cells enriched from blood (not recorded which). The receptors shown here come from a man aged 60 to 69 who had been exposed to COVID-19.

The chain links TRBV18 to TRBJ2-3; tentatively, D is TRBD2 (5 bases). The CDR3 covers 15 residues. V was shortened by 3 bases and J by 3 bases, with 13 bases between the two germline ends. CDR1 KGHSH and CDR2 LQKENI come from the germline V gene. CDR3 region: CASSPDLGRTDTQYF. In DNA form, the CDR3 reads TGTGCCAGCTCACCGGACTTGGGTCGGACAGATACGCAGTATTTT.

The rearrangement joins TRBV11-2 to TRBJ2-3; D perhaps matches TRBD1 (6 bases). CDR1 is SGHAT and CDR2 is FQNNGV in the germline V gene. There are 15 residues in the CDR3. Trimming stripped 1 base from V and 2 bases from J, with 10 bases between. In DNA, the CDR3 is TGTGCCAGCAGCTTAGGGCAGGGGCCCACAGATACGCAGTATTTT. Translation gives CASSLGQGPTDTQYF.

The chain is built from TRBV7-8 and TRBJ1-2, with unresolved D. Trimming took 4 bases from V and 6 from J, leaving 12 bases between them. This CDR3 contains 13 residues. Per germline, CDR1 SGHVS and CDR2 FQNEAQ. CDR3 sequence reads: CASSSPLRDGYTF. As DNA, the CDR3 is TGTGCCAGCAGCTCCCCCTTGCGGGATGGCTACACCTTC.

The chain joins TRBV29-1 to TRBJ1-4, with D possibly being TRBD1 (6 bases). The ends were cut back, 4 bases at V and 8 bases at J, with 8 bases in the middle. CDR1 SQVTM and CDR2 ANQGSEA come from the germline V gene. This CDR3 is built from 11 residues. Here the CDR3 reads CSVATGEKLFF. The CDR3 region has the DNA TGCAGCGTTGCAACAGGGGAAAAACTGTTTTTT.

The CDR3 DNA follows: TGTGCCAGCAGCGAAACAGAGAACACTGAAGCTTTCTTT. This gives the protein CASSETENTEAFF. This chain uses TRBV14 with TRBJ1-1; D not certain. The V gene lost 5 bases and the J gene lost 1 base, with 8 bases spanning the gap. This CDR3 has 13 residues. Germline assignment: CDR1 SGHDN and CDR2 FVKESK.